This entry lists 20 T cell receptor beta chains sequenced from one sample in a study of early T cells in non-severe SARS-CoV-2 infection. TCRdb redid the calling of the 5' RACE reads with MiXCR, one entry per CDR3 protein. Of more than 65,000 distinct CDR3 sequences listed, 4.6% are singletons. This sample comprised whole blood, obtained at baseline. These receptors originate from an adult who was a healthcare worker with PCR-confirmed SARS-CoV-2 infection or an uninfected control (not recorded which). The donor label of this sample is uncertain.

This clonotype appeared a few times. The chain is built from TRBV7-2 and TRBJ2-7; possibly TRBD1 for D (5 bases). The CDR3 spans 15 residues. Germline lookup yields CDR1 SGHTA and CDR2 FQGNSA. V was pared by 4 bases and J by 0 bases, with 13 bases between. This chain's CDR3 is CASSSSSGISYEQYF. The CDR3 DNA reads as TGTGCCAGCAGCTCGTCGTCAGGGATCTCCTACGAGCAGTACTTC.

This clonotype was seen a handful of times. The V and J genes are TRBV7-3 and TRBJ2-7; D may correspond to TRBD1 or TRBD2 (5 bases each). Per the germline V gene, CDR1 is SGHTA and CDR2 is FQGTGA. The V gene lost 1 base and the J gene lost 0 bases, with 10 bases spanning the gap. CDR3 length: 15 residues. CDR3 protein: CASSLMPGSSYEQYF. The CDR3 nucleotides read TGTGCCAGCAGCTTAATGCCAGGGAGCTCCTACGAGCAGTACTTC.

This clonotype was observed a handful of times. V gene TRBV28 combines with J gene TRBJ1-2; tentative D call: TRBD1 (6 bases). The CDR3 is made up of 15 amino acids. In germline, CDR1 is MDHEN, CDR2 SYDVKM. Trimming removed 2 bases from V and 5 bases from J, with 15 bases in between. Here the CDR3 reads CASSLPGAPEYGYTF. DNA of the CDR3: TGTGCCAGCAGTTTACCGGGGGCGCCGGAATATGGCTACACCTTC.

This clonotype came up many times. The chain recombines TRBV2 with TRBJ2-1; TRBD2 is a possible D gene (7 bases). CDR1 and CDR2 from the germline V gene are SNHLY and FYNNEI. The CDR3 extends over 12 amino acids. Trimming pared 6 bases from V and 8 bases from J, leaving 11 bases between. CDR3 coding DNA: TGTGCCAGCAGGCCGGGGGGCGATGAGCAGTTCTTC. Translating it yields CASRPGGDEQFF. Full variable domain (missing parts from reference TRBV2 and TRBJ2-1): EPEVTQTPSHQVTQMGQEVILRCVPISNHLYFYWYRQILGQKVEFLVSFYNNEISEKSEIFDDQFSVERPDGSNFTLKIRSTKLEDSAMYFCASRPGGDEQFFGPGTRLTVL.

This clonotype showed up many times. CDR3 sequence reads: CATTKGQGVYGYTF. In nucleotides, the CDR3 is TGTGCCACCACGAAAGGACAGGGGGTCTATGGCTACACCTTC. This sequence joins TRBV28 and TRBJ1-2; 10 bases are shared with TRBD1. The CDR3 loop spans 14 amino acids. V dropped 10 bases and J dropped 4; count of bases not matched to a gene: 9. Germline CDR1 is MDHEN and CDR2 is SYDVKM.

The table lists this clonotype with many counts. The chain carries TRBV12-3 or TRBV12-4 and TRBJ1-2; D remains unclear. The CDR3 sequence is 14 residues long. V lost 6 bases and J 4 bases, leaving 15 bases between the germline ends. The CDR3 region is CASSTRRVPYGYTF. CDR3 nucleotide sequence: TGTGCCAGCAGCACACGGAGGGTCCCCTATGGCTACACCTTC.

This clonotype was observed at least ten times. The rearrangement links TRBV19 to TRBJ1-5, with D maybe TRBD1 (6 bases). The CDR3 loop spans 13 amino acids. Trimming cost V 8 bases and J 7 bases, with 15 bases left between them. Germline V gene lookup returns CDR1 LNHDA and CDR2 SQIVND (reference sequence). The CDR3 nucleotides read TGTGCCAGTTCACAGGGAAGCAGCCAGCCCCAGCATTTT. Translated, it gives CASSQGSSQPQHF.

This clonotype was recorded many times. The rearrangement links TRBV5-4 to TRBJ2-7; 9 bases line up with TRBD1. The V and J ends lost 9 bases and 2 bases, in that order; junction bases with no gene match: 15. Germline assignment: CDR1 SGHNT and CDR2 YYREEE (reference sequence). CDR3 length: 16 residues. The CDR3 loop reads CATGTGNQQVTYEQYF. DNA for the CDR3: TGTGCCACCGGGACAGGGAATCAACAGGTCACCTACGAGCAGTACTTC.

This clonotype has a count of ten or more. The chain uses TRBV6-5 and TRBJ2-2; perhaps D is TRBD1 or TRBD2 (5 bases each). V gave up 4 bases and J gave up 7 bases, with 10 bases separating them. The CDR3 is 13 amino acids. CDR1 is MNHEY, CDR2 SVGAGI, per germline. The CDR3 region has the DNA TGTGCCAGCAGTTGGGGGAATGGCGGGGAGCTGTTTTTT. Protein product: CASSWGNGGELFF.

The sample holds a few counts of this clonotype. The chain uses TRBV5-1 and TRBJ1-6, with D uncertain. Trimming stripped 0 bases from V and 10 bases from J, with 5 bases between. CDR1 is SGHRS, CDR2 YFSETQ, per germline. CDR3 length equals 12 residues. The CDR3 spells CASSLARSPLHF. For the CDR3, the DNA is TGCGCCAGCAGCTTGGCCAGATCACCCCTCCACTTT.

This clonotype was detected many times. The CDR3 here is CASSVDSTGNTEAFF. The CDR3 nucleotides are TGTGCCAGCAGTGTTGACTCGACGGGGAACACTGAAGCTTTCTTT. This rearrangement joins TRBV6-1 to TRBJ1-1; D is ambiguous. The germline V gene has CDR1 MNHNS and CDR2 SASEGT. Trimming removed 4 bases from V and 1 base from J, with 13 bases in between. The CDR3 spans 15 residues.

This clonotype was seen only a few times. This chain connects TRBV7-2 to TRBJ2-2, with 7 bases fitting TRBD2. Germline lookup yields CDR1 SGHTA and CDR2 FQGNSA. V was pared by 7 bases and J by 4 bases, with 9 bases of the junction left unmatched. The CDR3 loop spans 15 amino acids. The CDR3 region has the DNA TGTGCCAGCACCCCTCGGCGGGGGTCCACCGGGGAGCTGTTTTTT. Its protein product is CASTPRRGSTGELFF.

This clonotype occurred many times. The CDR3 DNA reads TGTGCCAGCAGCTTCCGGACAGGGGGCACCGGGGAGCTGTTTTTT. Translating it yields CASSFRTGGTGELFF. The rearrangement links TRBV7-2 to TRBJ2-2; 10 bases are a match to TRBD1. The J segment lost 4 bases and the V segment lost 3 bases, leaving 2 bases of the junction unmatched. There are 15 residues in the CDR3. CDR1 is SGHTA, CDR2 FQGNSA, per germline.

This chain joins TRBV5-4 and TRBJ2-4; 9 bases are a match to TRBD1. Germline V gene sequence: CDR1 SGHNT, CDR2 YYREEE (reference sequence). There are 15 residues in the CDR3. The J segment lost 7 bases and the V segment lost 4 bases, leaving 9 bases of the junction unmatched. In DNA form, the CDR3 reads TGTGCCAGCAGCATGGTCGGGACAGGGATGAACATTCAGTACTTC. This sequence encodes CASSMVGTGMNIQYF. The full variable domain, with the rest looked up from reference TRBV5-4 and TRBJ2-4, is ETGVTQSPTHLIKTRGQQVTLRCSSQSGHNTVSWYQQALGQGPQFIFQYYREEENGRGNFPPRFSGLQFPNYSSELNVNALELDDSALYLCASSMVGTGMNIQYFGAGTRLSVL.

The chain couples TRBV7-6 to TRBJ1-1, with no clear D. The CDR3 runs to 14 residues. V lost 4 bases and J 0 bases, leaving 9 bases between the germline ends. Per germline, CDR1 SGHVS and CDR2 FNYEAQ. The CDR3 DNA sequence: TGTGCCAGCAGCTCTTCGGGATTGAACACTGAAGCTTTCTTT. Translating gives CASSSSGLNTEAFF.

Only a few counts were recorded for this clonotype. The CDR3 loop is CASSWRGGFKTF. CDR3 nucleotides: TGTGCCAGCAGTTGGAGGGGTGGATTTAAGACCTTC. This chain uses TRBV6-5 with TRBJ1-2; possible D gene TRBD1, 5 bases. Deletions cut 4 bases from V and 14 bases from J, with 17 bases between. The germline gives CDR1 MNHEY, CDR2 SVGAGI. The CDR3 has 12 residues.

The sample holds many counts of this clonotype. V is TRBV29-1 and J is TRBJ2-5, with 11 bases fitting TRBD1. V trimming: 3 bases; J trimming: 4 bases; junction bases outside the gene matches: 4. CDR1 and CDR2 from the germline V gene are SQVTM and ANQGSEA. The CDR3 has 14 residues. The CDR3 DNA reads TGCAGCGTTGATATCGGACAGGGGGCAGAGACCCAGTACTTC. This gives the protein CSVDIGQGAETQYF. The whole variable domain, filled in from reference TRBV29-1 and TRBJ2-5, reads SAVISQKPSRDICQRGTSLTIQCQVDSQVTMMFWYRQQPGQSLTLIATANQGSEATYESGFVIDKFPISRPNLTFSTLTVSNMSPEDSSIYLCSVDIGQGAETQYFGPGTRLLVL.

This clonotype was recorded many times. J is TRBJ1-2 and V is TRBV10-3; D ambiguous. V was clipped by 4 bases and J by 4 bases, with 10 bases between them. Per the germline V gene, CDR1 is ENHRY and CDR2 is SYGVKD. CDR3 length: 13 residues. CDR3 in DNA: TGTGCCATCAGTGCACCAGATACCTATGGCTACACCTTC. It yields the protein CAISAPDTYGYTF.

V usage is TRBV18 and J usage is TRBJ2-3, with a possible D match to TRBD2 (6 bases). The CDR3 extends over 14 amino acids. Trimming cost V 6 bases and J 6 bases, with 16 bases left between them. Per germline, CDR1 KGHSH and CDR2 LQKENI. As DNA, the CDR3 is TGTGCCAGCTCGCCTACCGGGGGTCTCGATACGCAGTATTTT. Translated: CASSPTGGLDTQYF. The whole variable domain, remainder taken from reference TRBV18 and TRBJ2-3, is NAGVMQNPRHLVRRRGQEARLRCSPMKGHSHVYWYRQLPEEGLKFMVYLQKENIIDESGMPKERFSAEFPKEGPSILRIQQVVRGDSAAYFCASSPTGGLDTQYFGPGTRLTVL.

Many counts were recorded for this clonotype. This chain connects TRBV12-3 or TRBV12-4 to TRBJ2-6, with D possibly being TRBD1 (6 bases). Between the trimmed V and J ends, which lost 1 base and 2 bases, there was a span of 9 bases. The CDR3 has 16 residues. The CDR3: CASSLDREPGANVLTF. Written as DNA, the CDR3 is TGTGCCAGCAGTTTAGACAGGGAACCTGGGGCCAACGTCCTGACTTTC.